Listed here is a single TCR beta chain. The antigen remains unidentified. This entry comes from a study of graft-versus-host responses after intestinal transplantation. Study information: Transplants given to recipients were multivisceral, liver-intestinal, or isolated intestinal. Each patient got anti-thymocyte globulin induction, then tacrolimus and steroids for two to four years. Findings of the study overall: Within the allografts of patients who had graft-donor T cell macrochimerism, graft-versus-host to host-versus-graft clonal ratios were high. There were GvH clones found in recipient marrow, and some of them appeared first in ileum or blood.

TCRdb's copy holds only in-frame clones and misses some; the assay was immunoSEQ multiplex PCR. The data show about 98,000 clones, about 82% seen once. The origin of this receptor is a human patient who received an intestinal transplant, so some T cells may come from the graft donor. The source material was PBMCs, sampled 255 days after intestinal transplant.

The CDR3 region has the DNA TGTGCCTGGAGTGTACTCCGGGGTTACGAGCAGTACTTC. Its protein product is CAWSVLRGYEQYF. This chain joins TRBV30 and TRBJ2-7; tentative D call: TRBD2 (5 bases). The CDR3 has 13 residues. The V end was cut by 0 bases, the J end by 4 bases, with 10 bases between. Germline V lookup: CDR1 GTSNPN, CDR2 SVGIG (reference sequence).